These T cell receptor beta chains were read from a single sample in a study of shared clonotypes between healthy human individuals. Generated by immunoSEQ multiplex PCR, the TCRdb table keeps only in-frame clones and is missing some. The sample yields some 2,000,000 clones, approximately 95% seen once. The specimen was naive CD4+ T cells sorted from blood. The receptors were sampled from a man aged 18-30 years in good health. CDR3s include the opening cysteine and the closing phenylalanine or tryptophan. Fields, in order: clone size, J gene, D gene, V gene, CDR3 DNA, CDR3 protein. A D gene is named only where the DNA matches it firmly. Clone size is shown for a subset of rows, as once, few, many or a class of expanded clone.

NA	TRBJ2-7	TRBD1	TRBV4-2	TGTGCCAGCAGCCACCCCGGGACAGGGTGGTCCCCTTACGAGCAGTACTTC	CASSHPGTGWSPYEQYF
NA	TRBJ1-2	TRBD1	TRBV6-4	TGTGCCAGCAGTGACAAGGGGGCACTAGTAGATAAGAGCTATGGCTACACCTTC	CASSDKGALVDKSYGYTF
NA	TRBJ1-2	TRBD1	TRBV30	TGTGCCTGTTGGACAGGGAACTATGGCTACACCTTC	CACWTGNYGYTF
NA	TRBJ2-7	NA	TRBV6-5	TGTGCCAGCAGCCGCGGAAAGAGCGAGCAGTACTTC	CASSRGKSEQYF
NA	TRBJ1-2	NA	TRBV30	TGTGCCTGGAGTCAATCAGGCCTCTATGGCTACACCTTC	CAWSQSGLYGYTF
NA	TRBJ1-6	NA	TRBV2	TGTGCCAGCACTCTGACTGGAAACTATAATTCACCCCTCCACTTT	CASTLTGNYNSPLHF
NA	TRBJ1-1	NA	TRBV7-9	TGTGCCAGCAGTGGGGGCTCCGGATATGATTTCTTT	CASSGGSGYDFF
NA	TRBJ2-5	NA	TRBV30	TGTGCCTGGAGCCCCCTCGGGCGGGACCAAGAGACCCAGTACTTC	CAWSPLGRDQETQYF
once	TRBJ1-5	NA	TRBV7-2	TGTGCCAGCAGCCTTCAGGGCGATCGGCCCCAGCATTTT	CASSLQGDRPQHF
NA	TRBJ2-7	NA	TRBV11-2	TGTGCCAGCAGCTTACTGTCGGGGAGTACCGAGCAGTACTTC	CASSLLSGSTEQYF
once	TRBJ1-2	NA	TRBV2	TGTGCCAGCAGGTTGGACAGTTCCTATGGCTACACCTTC	CASRLDSSYGYTF
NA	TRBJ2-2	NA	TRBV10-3	TGTGCCATCACCAGGGGCGAGAACACCGGGGAGCTGTTTTTT	CAITRGENTGELFF
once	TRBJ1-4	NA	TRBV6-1	TGTGCCAGCAGTGAAGGCGGAAAGCCTAATGAAAAACTGTTTTTT	CASSEGGKPNEKLFF
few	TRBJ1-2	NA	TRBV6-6	TGTGCCAGCACTCCAGGGGATGGCTACACCTTC	CASTPGDGYTF
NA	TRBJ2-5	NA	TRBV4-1	TGCGCCAGCAGCCAAGTGGGGAGGGGGAAGGAGACCCAGTACTTC	CASSQVGRGKETQYF
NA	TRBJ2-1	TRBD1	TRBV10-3	TGTGCCATCAGTACAGGGGTGACCTACAATGAGCAGTTCTTC	CAISTGVTYNEQFF
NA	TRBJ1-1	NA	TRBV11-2	TGTGCCAGCAGCTTCTCCGGGACGATGAACACTGAAGCTTTCTTT	CASSFSGTMNTEAFF
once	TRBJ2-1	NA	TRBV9	TGTGCCAGCAGCGTAGAGGTTCGGCAAAATGAGCAGTTCTTC	CASSVEVRQNEQFF
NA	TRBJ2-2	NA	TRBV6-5	TGTGCCAGCAAATCAGCGAACACCGGGGAGCTGTTTTTT	CASKSANTGELFF
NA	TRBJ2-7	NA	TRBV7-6	TGTGCCAGCAGCTTAGCGTCCAGCACCTACGAGCAGTACTTC	CASSLASSTYEQYF
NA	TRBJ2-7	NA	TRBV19	TGTGCCAGTAGTCCGCGGACGGATACCTACGAGCAGTACTTC	CASSPRTDTYEQYF
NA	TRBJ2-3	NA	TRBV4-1	TGCGCCAGCAGCCAAGGCAGGTCCCTCGCAGATACGCAGTATTTT	CASSQGRSLADTQYF
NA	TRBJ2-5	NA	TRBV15	TGTGCCACCAGCAGACCGGGAGCGGCGGGCCGAGAGACCCAGTACTTC	CATSRPGAAGRETQYF
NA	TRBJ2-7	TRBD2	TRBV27	TGTGCCAGCAGTTTATCGCGGCTAGCGGACACCTACGAGCAGTACTTC	CASSLSRLADTYEQYF
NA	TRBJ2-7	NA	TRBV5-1	TGCGCCAGCAAAGGACAGATTGGCCCCTACGAGCAGTACTTC	CASKGQIGPYEQYF
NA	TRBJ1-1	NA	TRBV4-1	TGCGCCAGCAGCCAAAGTCCGGGGGGAAACACTGAAGCTTTCTTT	CASSQSPGGNTEAFF
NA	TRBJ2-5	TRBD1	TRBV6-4	TGTGCCAGCAGGATCTTCGGGACAGGGGAGGAGACCCAGTACTTC	CASRIFGTGEETQYF
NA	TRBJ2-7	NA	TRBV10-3	TGTGCCGTCAGTGAGACCTACGAGCAGTACTTC	CAVSETYEQYF
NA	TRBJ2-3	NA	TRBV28	TGTGCCAGCAGTTTTACGGCCCAAGTCCGCAATACGCAGTATTTT	CASSFTAQVRNTQYF
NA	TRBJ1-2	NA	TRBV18	TGTGCCAGCTCGGAGGTCTCGGGAGGATCCCGCTATGGCTACACCTTC	CASSEVSGGSRYGYTF
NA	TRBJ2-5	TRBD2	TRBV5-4	TGTGCCAGCAGAACTAGCGTAGGAGAGACCCAGTACTTC	CASRTSVGETQYF
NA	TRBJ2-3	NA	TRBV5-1	TGCGCCAGCAGCTTTAAAGGGGGGGCAGATACGCAGTATTTT	CASSFKGGADTQYF
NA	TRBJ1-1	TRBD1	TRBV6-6	TGTGCCAGCAGTTACGAGGGACAGGGCTTCCCTGAAGCTTTCTTT	CASSYEGQGFPEAFF
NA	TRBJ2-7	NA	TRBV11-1	TGTGCCAGCAGCTTAAGGGGCCTTTTCTACGAGCAGTACTTC	CASSLRGLFYEQYF
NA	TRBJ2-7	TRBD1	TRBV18	TGTGCCAGCTCACCGGCTGCCGGGACAGTCATCGCCGAGCAGTACTTC	CASSPAAGTVIAEQYF
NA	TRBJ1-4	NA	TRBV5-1	TGCGCCAGCAGCCGACCTGACCGGGACGGACCCTTTAAACTGTTTTTT	CASSRPDRDGPFKLFF
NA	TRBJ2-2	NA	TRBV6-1	TGTGCCAGCAGTGTCACGGGTAACACCGGGGAGCTGTTTTTT	CASSVTGNTGELFF
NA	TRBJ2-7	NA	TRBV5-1	TGCGCCAGCAGCTTCGGGTGGTTGACAGGAAACTACGAGCAGTACTTC	CASSFGWLTGNYEQYF
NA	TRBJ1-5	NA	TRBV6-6	TGTGCCAGCAGGGGGGACGTGCGCAATCAGCCCCAGCATTTT	CASRGDVRNQPQHF
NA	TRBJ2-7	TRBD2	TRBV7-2	TGTGCCAGCAGTTACACTAGCGGGAGCTCCTACGAGCAGTACTTC	CASSYTSGSSYEQYF
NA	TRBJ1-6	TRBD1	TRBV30	TGTGCCTGGAGTAGGGACAGGGGGCTTGGGTCACCCCTCCACTTT	CAWSRDRGLGSPLHF
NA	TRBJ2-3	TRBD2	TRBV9	TGTGCCAGCAGCGTAGTTGGCGGGGGATTCACAGATACGCAGTATTTT	CASSVVGGGFTDTQYF